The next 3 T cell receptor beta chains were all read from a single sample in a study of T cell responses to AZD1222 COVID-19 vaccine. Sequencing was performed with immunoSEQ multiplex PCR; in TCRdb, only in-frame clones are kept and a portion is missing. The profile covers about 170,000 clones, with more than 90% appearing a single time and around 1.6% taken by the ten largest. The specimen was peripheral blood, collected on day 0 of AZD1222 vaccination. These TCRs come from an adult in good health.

The CDR3 sequence is CASSDYRGRATEAFF. In DNA, the CDR3 is TGTGCCAGCAGTGACTACAGGGGGCGGGCCACTGAAGCTTTCTTT. V usage is TRBV6-2 or TRBV6-3 and J usage is TRBJ1-1; 9 positions match TRBD1. The CDR3 is made up of 15 amino acids. Per the germline V gene, CDR1 is MNHEY and CDR2 is SVGEGT. V shed 5 bases and J 4 bases; nucleotides not matched to a gene: 8.

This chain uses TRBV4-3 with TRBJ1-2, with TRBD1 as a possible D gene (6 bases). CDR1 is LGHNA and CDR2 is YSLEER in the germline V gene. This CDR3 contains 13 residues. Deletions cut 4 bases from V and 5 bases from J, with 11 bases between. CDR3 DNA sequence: TGCGCCAGCAGCCCCGGGACAAATTATGGCTACACCTTC. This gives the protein CASSPGTNYGYTF.

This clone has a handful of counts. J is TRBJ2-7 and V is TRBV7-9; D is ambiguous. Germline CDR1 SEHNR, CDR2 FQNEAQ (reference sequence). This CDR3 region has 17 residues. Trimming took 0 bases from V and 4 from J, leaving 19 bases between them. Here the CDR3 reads CASSLAVVESGWYEQYF. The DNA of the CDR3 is TGTGCCAGCAGCTTAGCGGTAGTTGAGTCAGGTTGGTACGAGCAGTACTTC.